The TCR beta chain described here comes from a study of T cell changes during pregnancy in multiple sclerosis. Germline V CDR1 and CDR2: LGHNA, YNFKEQ. V lost 3 bases to trimming and J lost 5 bases; unmatched junction nucleotides: 5. There are 14 residues in the CDR3. Data came from immunoSEQ multiplex PCR; TCRdb stores just in-frame clones and leaves some out. The sample records over 65,000 clones, approximately 89% being singletons. Sequencing was performed on peripheral blood, taken in the first trimester of pregnancy. This chain links TRBV4-2 with TRBJ2-5; 8 positions match TRBD1. The TCR sequence derives from a female donor with multiple sclerosis, enrolled in a pregnancy study. This CDR3 reads CASSQETGVETQYF. The CDR3 region has the DNA TGTGCCAGCAGCCAGGAGACAGGGGTCGAGACCCAGTACTTC.